This T cell receptor beta chain was retrieved from a study of cytomegalovirus exposure and HLA in healthy donors. Germline CDR1 is SQVTM and CDR2 is ANQGSEA. V gave up 6 bases and J gave up 3 bases, with 9 bases separating them. CDR3 size: 12 residues. Study results and caveats: According to an earlier analysis, most TCR beta V segments yielded productive rearrangements about 87% or about 30% of the time. In a later analysis, TCR beta V- and J-gene trimming was associated with a missense DCLRE1C variant. A later look showed TCR association rates differing by HLA locus, highest for DRB1 and lowest for HLA-C. Researchers counted roughly 160 TCR beta chains as cytomegalovirus-associated.

Note on this clone: Antigen: not known.

Amplification used 60 Vbeta primers and 13 Jbeta primers. The table came from immunoSEQ multiplex PCR; TCRdb's copy has only in-frame clones and leaves some out. The repertoire consists of fewer than 250,000 clones, with almost 80% occurring once and the leading ten covering roughly 1.6%. The genes are TRBV29-1 and TRBJ1-5, with D possibly being TRBD1 (6 bases). The receptor's source is a woman under 30 in good health and CMV-seronegative. The sample comprised PBMCs. CDR3 bases: TGCAGCGTAGGGGGACCCAATCAGCCCCAGCATTTT. Translating gives CSVGGPNQPQHF.